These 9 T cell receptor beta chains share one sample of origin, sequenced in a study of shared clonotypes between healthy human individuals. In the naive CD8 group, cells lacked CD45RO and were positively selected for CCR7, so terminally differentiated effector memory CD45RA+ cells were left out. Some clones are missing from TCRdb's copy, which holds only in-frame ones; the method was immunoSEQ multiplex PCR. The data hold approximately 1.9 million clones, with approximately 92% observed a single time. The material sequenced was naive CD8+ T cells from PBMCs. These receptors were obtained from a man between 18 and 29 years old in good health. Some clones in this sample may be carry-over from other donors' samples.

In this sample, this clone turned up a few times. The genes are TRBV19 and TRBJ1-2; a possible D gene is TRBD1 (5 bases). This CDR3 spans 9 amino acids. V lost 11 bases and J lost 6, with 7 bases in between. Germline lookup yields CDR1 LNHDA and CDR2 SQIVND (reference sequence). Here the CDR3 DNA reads TGTGCCTCAGGGCATGGCTACACCTTC. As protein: CASGHGYTF.

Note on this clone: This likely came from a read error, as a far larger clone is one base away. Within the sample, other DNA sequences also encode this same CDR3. The CDR3 loop reads CASSLGGNTEAFF. CDR3 DNA: TGTGCCAGCAGCTTAGGGGGGAACACTGAAGCTTTCTTT. This sequence joins TRBV13 and TRBJ1-1; D remains ambiguous. Germline CDR1 is PRHDT and CDR2 is FYEKMQ (reference sequence). The CDR3 spans 13 residues. V lost 0 bases to trimming and J lost 1 base, with 3 bases between them.

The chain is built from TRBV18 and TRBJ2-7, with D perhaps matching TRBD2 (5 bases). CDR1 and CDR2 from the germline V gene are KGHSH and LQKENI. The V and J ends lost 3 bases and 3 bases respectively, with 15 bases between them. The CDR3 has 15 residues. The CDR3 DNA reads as TGTGCCAGCTCACCGCTGTGGACGGAGGACTACGAGCAGTACTTC. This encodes CASSPLWTEDYEQYF.

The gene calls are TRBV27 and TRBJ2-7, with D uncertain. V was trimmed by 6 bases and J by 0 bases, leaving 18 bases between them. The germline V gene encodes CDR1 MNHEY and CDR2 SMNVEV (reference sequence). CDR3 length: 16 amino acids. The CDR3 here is CASSPSMGRVSYEQYF. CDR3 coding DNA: TGTGCCAGCAGCCCCTCCATGGGTCGGGTCTCCTACGAGCAGTACTTC.

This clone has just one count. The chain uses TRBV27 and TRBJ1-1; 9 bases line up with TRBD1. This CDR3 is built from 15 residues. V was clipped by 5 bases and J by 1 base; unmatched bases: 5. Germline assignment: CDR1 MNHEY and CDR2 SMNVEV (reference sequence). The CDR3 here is CASSLLQGANTEAFF. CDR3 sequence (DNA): TGTGCCAGCAGTCTACTACAGGGGGCGAACACTGAAGCTTTCTTT.

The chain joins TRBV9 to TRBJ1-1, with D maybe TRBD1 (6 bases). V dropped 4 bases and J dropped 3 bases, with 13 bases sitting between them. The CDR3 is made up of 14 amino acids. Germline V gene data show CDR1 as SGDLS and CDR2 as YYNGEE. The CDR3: CASSNQGRDTEAFF. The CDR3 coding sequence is TGTGCCAGCAGCAATCAGGGGCGGGACACTGAAGCTTTCTTT.

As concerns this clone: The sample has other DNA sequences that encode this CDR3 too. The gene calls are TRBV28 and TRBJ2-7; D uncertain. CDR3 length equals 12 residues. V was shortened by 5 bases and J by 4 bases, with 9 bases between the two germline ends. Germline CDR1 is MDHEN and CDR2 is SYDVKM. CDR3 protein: CASSPRSYEQYF. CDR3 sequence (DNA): TGTGCCAGCAGTCCTCGGTCGTACGAGCAGTACTTC. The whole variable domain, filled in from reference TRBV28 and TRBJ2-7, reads DVKVTQSSRYLVKRTGEKVFLECVQDMDHENMFWYRQDPGLGLRLIYFSYDVKMKEKGDIPEGYSVSREKKERFSLILESASTNQTSMYLCASSPRSYEQYFGPGTRLTVT.

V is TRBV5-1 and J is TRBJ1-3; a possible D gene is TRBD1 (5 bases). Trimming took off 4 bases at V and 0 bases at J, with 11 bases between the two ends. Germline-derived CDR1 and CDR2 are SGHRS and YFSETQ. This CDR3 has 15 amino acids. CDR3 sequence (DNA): TGCGCCAGCAGCCAGGACACTTTCTCTGGAAACACCATATATTTT. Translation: CASSQDTFSGNTIYF.

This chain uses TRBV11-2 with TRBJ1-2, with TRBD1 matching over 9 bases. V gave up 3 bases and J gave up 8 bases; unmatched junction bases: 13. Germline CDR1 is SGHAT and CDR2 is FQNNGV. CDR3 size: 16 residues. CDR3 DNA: TGTGCCAGCAGCTTGGGACCCGGGACAGGGAGTCGCGGCTACACCTTC. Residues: CASSLGPGTGSRGYTF.